This TCR beta chain appears in the sequencing data of a study of blood T cell repertoires in COVID-19. Study in general: PBMCs, B-cell-depleted T cells, or T cells provided the cDNA or gDNA that made up the material.

In the study's own analysis: The authors estimated nucleated cell counts from reference gene primer amplification. Data came from immunoSEQ multiplex PCR; TCRdb stores just in-frame clones and leaves some out. For V, J and clone size, that table is used; D and trimming come from the DNA. The sample has about 260,000 clones, 88% seen once. The germline V gene encodes CDR1 DFQATT and CDR2 SNEGSKA (reference sequence). V was pared by 3 bases and J by 9 bases, with 6 bases between. CDR3 size: 11 residues. The source is a human donor in a cohort sampled during active COVID-19. The chain links TRBV20-1 to TRBJ1-6; no clear D. Material for sequencing was peripheral blood. CDR3 sequence: CSASYLSPLHF. CDR3 nucleotide sequence: TGCAGTGCTAGTTATCTTTCACCCCTCCACTTT.